This paragraph covers one TCR beta chain sequence. Its antigen is unknown. TCRdb fed the RT-PCR reads into MiXCR, producing one record per CDR3 protein. This sample has about 780,000 distinct CDR3 sequences, with 15% to 20% found just once. Trimming stripped 5 bases from V and 0 bases from J, with 14 bases between. Germline V gives CDR1 DFQATT, CDR2 SNEGSKA (reference sequence). There are 14 residues in the CDR3. The sample comes from a study of response to subunit inactivated influenza vaccine. Study conclusions and caveats: Only a handful of new T cells, the authors suggested, are recruited with each seasonal influenza vaccination.

The source material was PBMCs from blood, sampled roughly 5 days after vaccination. This TCR was recovered from a man aged 50-60 years who received an inactivated influenza vaccine. The chain joins TRBV20-1 to TRBJ2-7, with D possibly TRBD1 on 5 matching bases. CDR3 residues: CSAQGAESSYEQYF. The CDR3 region has the DNA TGCAGTGCTCAAGGGGCAGAGAGCTCCTACGAGCAGTACTTC.